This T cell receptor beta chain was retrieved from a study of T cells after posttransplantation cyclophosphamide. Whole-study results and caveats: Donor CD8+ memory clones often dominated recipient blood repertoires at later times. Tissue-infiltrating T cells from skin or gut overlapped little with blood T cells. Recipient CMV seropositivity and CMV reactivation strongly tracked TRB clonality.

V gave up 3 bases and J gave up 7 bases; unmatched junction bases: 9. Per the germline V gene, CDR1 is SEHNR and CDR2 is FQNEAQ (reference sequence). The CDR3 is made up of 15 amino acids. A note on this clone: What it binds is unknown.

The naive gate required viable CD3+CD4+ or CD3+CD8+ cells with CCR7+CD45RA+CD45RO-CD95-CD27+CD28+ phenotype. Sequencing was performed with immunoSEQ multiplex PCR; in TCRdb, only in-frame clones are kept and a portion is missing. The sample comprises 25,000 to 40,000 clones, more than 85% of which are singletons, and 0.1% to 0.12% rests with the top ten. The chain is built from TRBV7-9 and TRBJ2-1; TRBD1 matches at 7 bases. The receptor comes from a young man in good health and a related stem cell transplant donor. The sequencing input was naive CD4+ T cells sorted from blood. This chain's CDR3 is CASSFQGGARNEQFF. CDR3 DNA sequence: TGTGCCAGCAGCTTTCAAGGGGGCGCCCGTAATGAGCAGTTCTTC. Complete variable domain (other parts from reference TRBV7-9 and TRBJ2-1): DTGVSQNPRHKITKRGQNVTFRCDPISEHNRLYWYRQTLGQGPEFLTYFQNEAQLEKSRLLSDRFSAERPKGSFSTLEIQRTEQGDSAMYLCASSFQGGARNEQFFGPGTRLTVL.